The T cell receptor beta chain described here comes from a study of blood T cell repertoires in COVID-19. Libraries were prepared by immunoSEQ multiplex PCR; TCRdb keeps only in-frame clonotypes and omits some of them. The table lists hundreds of thousands of clones, 88% of them singletons, with 10% to 15% in the top ten. Patients from Seattle were sampled longitudinally, starting during active infection. The CDR3 loop spans 16 amino acids. The V end lost 5 bases, the J end lost 0 bases, and 16 bases lay between the germline ends. CDR1 and CDR2 (germline): KGHSH, LQKENI. The chain has TRBV18 and TRBJ1-1, with D perhaps TRBD1 (5 bases). Sample: peripheral blood. The receptor comes from a woman aged 50 to 60 with COVID-19, enrolled during active disease. CDR3 nucleotides: TGTGCCAGCTCAAAGCAGGGCCCGATCATGAACACTGAAGCTTTCTTT. Translated: CASSKQGPIMNTEAFF.